The present T cell receptor (beta chain) was sequenced within a study of blood T cell repertoires in COVID-19. This table comes from immunoSEQ multiplex PCR, and its TCRdb copy is limited to in-frame clones, with some not included. The sample lists just under 85,000 clones; around 80% were seen once. Unmatched junction bases numbered 1, after V lost 2 bases and J lost 2 bases. This CDR3 comprises 15 residues. Per germline, CDR1 MDHEN and CDR2 SYDVKM. The sample was peripheral blood. The receptor was derived from an elderly woman with acute or convalescent COVID-19. The rearrangement links TRBV28 to TRBJ2-1; 9 bases align to TRBD2. The CDR3 loop reads CASSLGGRAYNEQFF. The CDR3 nucleotides are TGTGCCAGCAGTTTAGGCGGGAGGGCCTACAATGAGCAGTTCTTC. The full variable domain, completed using reference TRBV28 and TRBJ2-1, is DVKVTQSSRYLVKRTGEKVFLECVQDMDHENMFWYRQDPGLGLRLIYFSYDVKMKEKGDIPEGYSVSREKKERFSLILESASTNQTSMYLCASSLGGRAYNEQFFGPGTRLTVL.